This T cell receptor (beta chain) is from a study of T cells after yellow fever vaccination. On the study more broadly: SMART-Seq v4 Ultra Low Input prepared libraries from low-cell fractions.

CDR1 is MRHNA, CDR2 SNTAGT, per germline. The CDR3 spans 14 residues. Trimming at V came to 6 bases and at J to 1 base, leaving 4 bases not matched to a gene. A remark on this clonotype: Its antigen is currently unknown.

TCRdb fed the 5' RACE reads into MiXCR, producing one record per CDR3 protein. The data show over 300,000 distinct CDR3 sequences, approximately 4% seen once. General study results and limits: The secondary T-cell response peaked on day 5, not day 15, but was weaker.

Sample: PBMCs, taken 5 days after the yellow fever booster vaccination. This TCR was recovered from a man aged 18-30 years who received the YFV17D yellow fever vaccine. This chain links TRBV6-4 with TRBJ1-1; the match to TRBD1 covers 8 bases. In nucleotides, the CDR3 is TGTGCCAGCAGGGCGGACAGGGCGAACACTGAAGCTTTCTTT. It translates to CASRADRANTEAFF.